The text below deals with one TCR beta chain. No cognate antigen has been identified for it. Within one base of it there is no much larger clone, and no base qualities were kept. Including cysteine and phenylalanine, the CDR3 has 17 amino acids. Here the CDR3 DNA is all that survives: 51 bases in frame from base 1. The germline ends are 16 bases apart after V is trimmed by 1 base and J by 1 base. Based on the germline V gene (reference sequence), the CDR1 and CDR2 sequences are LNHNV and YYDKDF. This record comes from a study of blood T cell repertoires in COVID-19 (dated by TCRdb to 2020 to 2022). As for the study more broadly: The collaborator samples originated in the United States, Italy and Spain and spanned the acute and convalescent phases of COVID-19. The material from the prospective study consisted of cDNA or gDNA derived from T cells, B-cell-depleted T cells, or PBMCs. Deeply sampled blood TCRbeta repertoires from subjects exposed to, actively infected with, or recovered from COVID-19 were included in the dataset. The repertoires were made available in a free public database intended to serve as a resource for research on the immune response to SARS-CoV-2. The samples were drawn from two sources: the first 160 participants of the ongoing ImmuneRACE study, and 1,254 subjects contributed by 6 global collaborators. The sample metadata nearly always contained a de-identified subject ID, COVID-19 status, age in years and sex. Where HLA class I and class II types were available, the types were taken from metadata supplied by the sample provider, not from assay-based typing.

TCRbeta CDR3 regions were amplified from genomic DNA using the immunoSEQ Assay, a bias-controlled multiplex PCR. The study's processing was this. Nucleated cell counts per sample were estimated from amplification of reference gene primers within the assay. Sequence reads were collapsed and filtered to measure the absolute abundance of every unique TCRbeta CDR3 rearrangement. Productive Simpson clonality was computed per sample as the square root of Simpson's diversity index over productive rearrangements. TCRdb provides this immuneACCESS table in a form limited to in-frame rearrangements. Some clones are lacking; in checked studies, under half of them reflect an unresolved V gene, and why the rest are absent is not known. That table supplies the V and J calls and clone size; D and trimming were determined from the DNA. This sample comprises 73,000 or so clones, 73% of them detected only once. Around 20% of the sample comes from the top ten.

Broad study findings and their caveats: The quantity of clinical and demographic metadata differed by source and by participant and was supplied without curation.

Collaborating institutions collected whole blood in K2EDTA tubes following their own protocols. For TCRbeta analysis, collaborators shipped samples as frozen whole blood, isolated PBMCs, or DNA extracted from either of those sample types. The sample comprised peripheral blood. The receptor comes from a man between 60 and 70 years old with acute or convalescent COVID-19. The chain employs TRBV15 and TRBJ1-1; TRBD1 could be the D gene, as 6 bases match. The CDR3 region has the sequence CATSRVLQGEGNTEAFF. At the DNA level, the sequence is TGTGCCACCAGCAGAGTTTTACAGGGAGAGGGGAACACTGAAGCTTTCTTT.